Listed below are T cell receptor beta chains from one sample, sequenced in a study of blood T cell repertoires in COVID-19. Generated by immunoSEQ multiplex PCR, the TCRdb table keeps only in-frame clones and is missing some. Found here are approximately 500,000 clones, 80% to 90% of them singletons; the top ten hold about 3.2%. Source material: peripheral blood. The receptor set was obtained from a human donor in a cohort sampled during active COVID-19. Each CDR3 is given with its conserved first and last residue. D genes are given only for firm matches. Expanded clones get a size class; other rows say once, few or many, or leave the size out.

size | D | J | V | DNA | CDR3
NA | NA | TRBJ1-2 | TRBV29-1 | TGCAGCGTGGCCCTAACACCAGGGGTCGGTGGCTACACCTTC | CSVALTPGVGGYTF
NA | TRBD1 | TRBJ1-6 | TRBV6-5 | TGTGCCAGCAGTTACGGACAGGTCGTCAGGAATTCACCCCTCCACTTT | CASSYGQVVRNSPLHF
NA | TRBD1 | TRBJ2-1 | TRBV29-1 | TGCAGCGTTGGGGGACAGACCCCCGCCGGCAATGAGCAGTTCTTC | CSVGGQTPAGNEQFF
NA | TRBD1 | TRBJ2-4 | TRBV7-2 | TGTGCCAGCAGCCCGGACGGGACAGCTCGATCCAAAAACATTCAGTACTTC | CASSPDGTARSKNIQYF
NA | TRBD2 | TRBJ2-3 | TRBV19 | TGTGCCAGTAGTATGTATGCGGGAGGCACAGATACGCAGTATTTT | CASSMYAGGTDTQYF
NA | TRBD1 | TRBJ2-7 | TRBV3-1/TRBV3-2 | TGTGCCAGCAGCCGCTCGACAGGGGGCTACGAGCAGTACTTC | CASSRSTGGYEQYF
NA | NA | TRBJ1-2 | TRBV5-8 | TGTGCCAGCAAAAAGGACAGCTATGGCTACACCTTC | CASKKDSYGYTF
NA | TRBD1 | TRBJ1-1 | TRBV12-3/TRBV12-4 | TGTGCCAGCAATCAGGGGGCTGAAGCTTTCTTT | CASNQGAEAFF
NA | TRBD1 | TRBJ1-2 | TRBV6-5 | TGTGCCAGCAGTTCCCGGACAGGGTCCACCTATGGCTACACCTTC | CASSSRTGSTYGYTF
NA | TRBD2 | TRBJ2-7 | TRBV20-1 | TGCAGTGCTAGTACTCTAGCGGGAGTTGGCGAGCAGTACTTC | CSASTLAGVGEQYF
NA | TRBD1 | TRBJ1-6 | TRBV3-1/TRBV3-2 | TGTGCCAGCAGCCAACGGGACAGGGGATCACCCCTCCACTTT | CASSQRDRGSPLHF
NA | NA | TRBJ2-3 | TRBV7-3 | TGTGCCAGCAGCTGGGCGGGAAACGCAGATACGCAGTATTTT | CASSWAGNADTQYF
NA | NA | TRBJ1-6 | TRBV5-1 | TGCGCCAGCAGCTTGATCGGAGGGCAATCGAATTCACCCCTCCACTTT | CASSLIGGQSNSPLHF
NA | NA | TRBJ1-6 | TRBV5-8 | TGTGCCAGCAGCTTGGCCTTTGGGACTGCTAGTAGTTCACCCCTCCACTTT | CASSLAFGTASSSPLHF
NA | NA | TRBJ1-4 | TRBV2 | TGTGCCAGCAGGGGGGACATCAATAATGAAAAACTGTTTTTT | CASRGDINNEKLFF
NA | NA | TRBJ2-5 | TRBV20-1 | TGCAGTGCTAGTGGGCCGTACCAAGAGACCCAGTACTTC | CSASGPYQETQYF
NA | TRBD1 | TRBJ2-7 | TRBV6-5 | TGTGCCAGCAGTTACTCAGGGACAGCGGCAACCTACGAGCAGTACTTC | CASSYSGTAATYEQYF
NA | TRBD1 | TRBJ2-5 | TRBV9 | TGTGCCAGCAGCCCCCGGACAGGGGGAATTCAAGAGACCCAGTACTTC | CASSPRTGGIQETQYF
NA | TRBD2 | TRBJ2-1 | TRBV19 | TGTGCCAGTAGTGAGCGGACTAGCGGGCGCCTTTACAATGAGCAGTTCTTC | CASSERTSGRLYNEQFF
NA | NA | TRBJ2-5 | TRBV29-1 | TGCAGCGCCTGGAGACAGGCACAAGAGACCCAGTACTTC | CSAWRQAQETQYF
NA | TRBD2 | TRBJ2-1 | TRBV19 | TGTGCCAGTAGTATGCACGGGACTAGCGGGAGAAATGAGCAGTTCTTC | CASSMHGTSGRNEQFF
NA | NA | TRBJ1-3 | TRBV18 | TGTGCCAGCTCACCCACCACAGGGCCTGGAAACACCATATATTTT | CASSPTTGPGNTIYF
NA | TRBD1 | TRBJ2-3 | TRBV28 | TGTGCCAGCAGTTCACCGGGACAGGGAAGCACAGATACGCAGTATTTT | CASSSPGQGSTDTQYF
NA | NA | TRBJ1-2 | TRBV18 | TGTGCCAGCTCACCCTTCGGAGATCCTAACTATGGCTACACCTTC | CASSPFGDPNYGYTF
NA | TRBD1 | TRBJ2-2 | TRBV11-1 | TGTGCCAGCAGCCGACCCGACAGGGGTAACACCGGGGAGCTGTTTTTT | CASSRPDRGNTGELFF
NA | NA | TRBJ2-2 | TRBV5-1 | TGCGCCAGCAGCTTGGAGGGGAATTTGGGCACCGGGGAGCTGTTTTTT | CASSLEGNLGTGELFF
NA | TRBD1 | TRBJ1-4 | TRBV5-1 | TGCGCCAGCTCCACTCCGGGACAGGGAAAGGAAAAACTGTTTTTT | CASSTPGQGKEKLFF
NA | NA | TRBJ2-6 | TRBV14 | TGTGCCAGCAGCCCGTTCGTCCCTGGGGCCAACGTCCTGACTTTC | CASSPFVPGANVLTF
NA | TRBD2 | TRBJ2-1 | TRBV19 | TGTGCCATCTGGACTAGCGGGCCTCCCCACAGCTCCTACAATGAGCAGTTCTTC | CAIWTSGPPHSSYNEQFF
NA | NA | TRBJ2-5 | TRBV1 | TGCACCAGCAGCCAAGAATCCCCCCGCCCCGAGGCAGGGGCAGGAGAAGGGAAGACCCAGTACTTC | CTSSQESPRPEAGAGEGKTQYF
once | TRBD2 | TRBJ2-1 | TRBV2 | TGTGCCAGCAGTGACGGGACTAGCGGGAGCGTGACCTACAATGAGCAGTTCTTC | CASSDGTSGSVTYNEQFF
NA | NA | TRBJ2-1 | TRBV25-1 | TGTGCCAGCAGTGGCGACATCTATGAGCAGTTCTTC | CASSGDIYEQFF
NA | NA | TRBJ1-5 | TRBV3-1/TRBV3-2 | TGTGCCAGCAGCCAGTTCGGACAGAACAATCAGCCCCAGCATTTT | CASSQFGQNNQPQHF
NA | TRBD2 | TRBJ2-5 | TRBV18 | TGTGCCAGCTCACCAAGCGGGAGGGGAGAGACCCAGTACTTC | CASSPSGRGETQYF
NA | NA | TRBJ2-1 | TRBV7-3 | TGTGCCAGCAGCTTAATTGGGCGAGTCCTCGATGAGCAGTTCTTC | CASSLIGRVLDEQFF
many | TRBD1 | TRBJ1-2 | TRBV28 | TGTGCCAGCAGTTTTCAGGGGGACTATGGCTACACCTTC | CASSFQGDYGYTF
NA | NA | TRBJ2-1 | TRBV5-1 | TGCGCCAGCAGCTTGTCTCGGGGTGAGCAGTTCTTC | CASSLSRGEQFF
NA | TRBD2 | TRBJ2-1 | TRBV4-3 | TGCGCCAGCAGCCCGAGACTAGCTTCCCTTAACAATGAGCAGTTCTTC | CASSPRLASLNNEQFF
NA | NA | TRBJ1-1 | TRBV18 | TGTGCCAGCTCACCATCATCAGGACAGCACGCTGAAGCTTTCTTT | CASSPSSGQHAEAFF
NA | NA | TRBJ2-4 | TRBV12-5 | TGTGCTAGTGGTTTGGCCCAGGGCCCAGGGGAGAGCATTCAGTACTTC | CASGLAQGPGESIQYF
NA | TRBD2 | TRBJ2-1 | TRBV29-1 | TGCAGCGTTGCAGCGACTAGCGGGACCTACAATGAGCAGTTCTTC | CSVAATSGTYNEQFF
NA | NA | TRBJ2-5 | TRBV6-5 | TGTGCCAGCGTAGGGCAGGGAACGTCGCAAGAGACCCAGTACTTC | CASVGQGTSQETQYF
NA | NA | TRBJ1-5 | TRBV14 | TGTGCCAGCAGCCACACGGGCCAAGGGGGCAATCAGCCCCAGCATTTT | CASSHTGQGGNQPQHF
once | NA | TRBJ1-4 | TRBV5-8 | TGTGCCAGCAGCTTGGACGGAACTAATGAAAAACTGTTTTTT | CASSLDGTNEKLFF
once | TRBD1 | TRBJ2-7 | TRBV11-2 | TGTGCCAGCACCGCGAGGGGACAGGGGGCCCCCGAGCAGTACTTC | CASTARGQGAPEQYF
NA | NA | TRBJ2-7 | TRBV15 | TGTGCCACCAGCAGAGGCGTTGGCGAGCAGTACTTC | CATSRGVGEQYF
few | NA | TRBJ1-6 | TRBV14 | TGTGCCAGCAGCCAAGGCACAGAATACTCCTATAATTCACCCCTCCACTTT | CASSQGTEYSYNSPLHF
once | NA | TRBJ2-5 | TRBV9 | TGTGCCAGCAGCGTCCGACCGGGAGAGCGAGAGACCCAGTACTTC | CASSVRPGERETQYF
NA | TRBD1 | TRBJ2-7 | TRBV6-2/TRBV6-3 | TGTGCCAGCAGTTGGGACAGTCTCTCCTACGAGCAGTACTTC | CASSWDSLSYEQYF
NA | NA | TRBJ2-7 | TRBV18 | TGTGCCAGCTCATCTCCTAAGACAGGTAACTACGAGCAGTACTTC | CASSSPKTGNYEQYF
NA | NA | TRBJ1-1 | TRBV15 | TGTGCCACCAGCGGCCCGAACACTGAAGCTTTCTTT | CATSGPNTEAFF
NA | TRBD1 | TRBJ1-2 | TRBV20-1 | TGCAGTGCTGACAGGGTGGATGGCTACACCTTC | CSADRVDGYTF
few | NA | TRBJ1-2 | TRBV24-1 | TGTGCCACCAGTGATTCCACCTTGTGGAAGAGGGGCTACACCTTC | CATSDSTLWKRGYTF
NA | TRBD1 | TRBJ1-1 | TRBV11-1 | TGTGCCAGCAGCTCCGACAGGGGGCAGGTGACTGAAGCTTTCTTT | CASSSDRGQVTEAFF
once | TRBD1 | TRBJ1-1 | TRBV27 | TGTGCCAGCAGTTTATCCCGGGCAGGGGGCACTGAAGCTTTCTTT | CASSLSRAGGTEAFF
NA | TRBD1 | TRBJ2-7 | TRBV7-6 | TGTGCCAGCAGCTTAGCACAGGGGGCCTCCTACGAGCAGTACTTC | CASSLAQGASYEQYF
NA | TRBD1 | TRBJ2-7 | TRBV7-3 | TGTGCCAGCAGCTTAACTACAGGGGGCGAGCAGTACTTC | CASSLTTGGEQYF